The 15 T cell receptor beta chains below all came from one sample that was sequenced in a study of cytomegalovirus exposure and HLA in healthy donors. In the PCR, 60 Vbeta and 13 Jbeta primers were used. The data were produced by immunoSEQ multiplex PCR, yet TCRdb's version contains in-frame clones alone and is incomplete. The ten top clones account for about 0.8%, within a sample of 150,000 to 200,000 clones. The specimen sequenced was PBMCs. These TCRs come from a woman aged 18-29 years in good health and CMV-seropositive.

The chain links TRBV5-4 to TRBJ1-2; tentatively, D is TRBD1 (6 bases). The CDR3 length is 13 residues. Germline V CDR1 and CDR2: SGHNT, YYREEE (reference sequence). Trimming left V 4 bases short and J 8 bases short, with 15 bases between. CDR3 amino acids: CASSRTGSEGYTF. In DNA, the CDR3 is TGTGCCAGCAGCCGCACAGGGTCGGAAGGCTACACCTTC. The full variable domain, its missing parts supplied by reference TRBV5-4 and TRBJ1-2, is ETGVTQSPTHLIKTRGQQVTLRCSSQSGHNTVSWYQQALGQGPQFIFQYYREEENGRGNFPPRFSGLQFPNYSSELNVNALELDDSALYLCASSRTGSEGYTFGSGTRLTVV.

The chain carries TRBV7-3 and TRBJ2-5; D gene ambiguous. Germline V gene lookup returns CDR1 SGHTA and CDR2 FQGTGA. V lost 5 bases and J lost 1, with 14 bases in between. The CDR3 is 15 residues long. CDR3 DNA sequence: TGTGCCAGCAGCCTCGGCCCCAGCGCCCAAGAGACCCAGTACTTC. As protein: CASSLGPSAQETQYF. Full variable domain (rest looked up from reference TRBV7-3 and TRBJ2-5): GAGVSQTPSNKVTEKGKYVELRCDPISGHTALYWYRQSLGQGPEFLIYFQGTGAADDSGLPNDRFFAVRPEGSVSTLKIQRTERGDSAVYLCASSLGPSAQETQYFGPGTRLLVL.

This chain's CDR3 is CASSLVEPYEQYF. The CDR3 region has the DNA TGCGCCAGCAGCTTGGTAGAACCCTACGAGCAGTACTTC. The chain is built from TRBV5-1 and TRBJ2-7; D gene unclear. This CDR3 spans 13 amino acids. Trimming took off 0 bases at V and 2 bases at J, with 6 bases between the two ends. Germline V gene data show CDR1 as SGHRS and CDR2 as YFSETQ.

The CDR3 DNA reads as TGTGCCAGCAGCTTGGCCCAGGCACCCCTCTACGAGCAGTACTTC. It encodes CASSLAQAPLYEQYF. V is TRBV5-4 and J is TRBJ2-7, with no clear D. Germline lookup yields CDR1 SGHNT and CDR2 YYREEE (reference sequence). This CDR3 has 15 residues. V lost 0 bases and J lost 3, with 13 bases in between.

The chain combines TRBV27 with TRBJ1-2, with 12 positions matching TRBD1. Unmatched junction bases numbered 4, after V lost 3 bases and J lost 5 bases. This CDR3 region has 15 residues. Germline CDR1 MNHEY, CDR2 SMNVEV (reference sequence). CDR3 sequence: CASSFGTGGEYGYTF. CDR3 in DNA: TGTGCCAGCAGTTTCGGGACAGGGGGCGAGTATGGCTACACCTTC.

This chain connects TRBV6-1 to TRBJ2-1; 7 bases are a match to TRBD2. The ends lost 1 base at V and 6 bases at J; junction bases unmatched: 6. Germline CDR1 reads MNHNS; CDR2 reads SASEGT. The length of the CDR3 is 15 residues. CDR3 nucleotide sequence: TGTGCCAGCAGTGAAGTAGCCGGGACTACCAATGAGCAGTTCTTC. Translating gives CASSEVAGTTNEQFF.

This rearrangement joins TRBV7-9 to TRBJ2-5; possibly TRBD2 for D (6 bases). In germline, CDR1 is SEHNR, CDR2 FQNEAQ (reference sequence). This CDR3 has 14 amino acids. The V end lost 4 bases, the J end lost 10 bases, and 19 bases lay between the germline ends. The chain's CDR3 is CASSSRRGSDLQYF. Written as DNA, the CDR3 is TGTGCCAGCAGCTCCCGGCGGGGATCAGATCTCCAGTACTTC. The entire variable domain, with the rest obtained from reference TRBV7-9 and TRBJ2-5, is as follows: DTGVSQNPRHKITKRGQNVTFRCDPISEHNRLYWYRQTLGQGPEFLTYFQNEAQLEKSRLLSDRFSAERPKGSFSTLEIQRTEQGDSAMYLCASSSRRGSDLQYFGPGTRLLVL.

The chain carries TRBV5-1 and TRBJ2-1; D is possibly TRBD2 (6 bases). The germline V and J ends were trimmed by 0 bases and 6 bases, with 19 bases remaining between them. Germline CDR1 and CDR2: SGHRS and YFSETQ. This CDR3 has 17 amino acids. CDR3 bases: TGCGCCAGCAGCTTGGCGGATGGGGGAGGAGGCTCCAATGAGCAGTTCTTC. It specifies CASSLADGGGGSNEQFF.

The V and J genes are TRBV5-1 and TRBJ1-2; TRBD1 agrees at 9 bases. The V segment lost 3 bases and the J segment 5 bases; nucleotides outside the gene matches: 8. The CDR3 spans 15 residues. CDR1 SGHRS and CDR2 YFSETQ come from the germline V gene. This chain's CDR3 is CASSSLQGAPYGYTF. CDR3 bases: TGCGCCAGCAGCTCCTTACAGGGGGCGCCTTATGGCTACACCTTC.

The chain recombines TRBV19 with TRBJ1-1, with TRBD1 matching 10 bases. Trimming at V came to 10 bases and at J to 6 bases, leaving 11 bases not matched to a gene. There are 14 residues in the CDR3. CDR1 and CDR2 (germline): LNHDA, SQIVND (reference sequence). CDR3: CATALPGQGSEAFF. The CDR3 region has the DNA TGTGCCACAGCCTTGCCGGGACAGGGGTCTGAAGCTTTCTTT.

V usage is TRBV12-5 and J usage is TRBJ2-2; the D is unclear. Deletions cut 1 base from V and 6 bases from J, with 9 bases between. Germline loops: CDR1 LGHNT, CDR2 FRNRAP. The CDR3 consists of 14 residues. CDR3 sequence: CASGLGARSGELFF. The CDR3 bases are TGTGCTAGTGGTTTGGGGGCACGGTCCGGGGAGCTGTTTTTT.

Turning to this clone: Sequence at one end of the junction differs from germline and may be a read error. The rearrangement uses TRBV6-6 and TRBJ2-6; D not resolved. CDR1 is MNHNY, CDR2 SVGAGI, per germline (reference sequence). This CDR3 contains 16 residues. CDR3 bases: TGTACCAGCACCCACCGGAGAGTGTCCGGGGCCAACGTCCTGACTTTC. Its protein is CTSTHRRVSGANVLTF.

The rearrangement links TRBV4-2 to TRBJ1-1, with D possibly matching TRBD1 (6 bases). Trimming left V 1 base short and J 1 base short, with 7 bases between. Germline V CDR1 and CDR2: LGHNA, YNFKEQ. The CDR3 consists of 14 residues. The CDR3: CASSQGGQNTEAFF. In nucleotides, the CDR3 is TGTGCCAGCAGCCAAGGGGGACAGAACACTGAAGCTTTCTTT.

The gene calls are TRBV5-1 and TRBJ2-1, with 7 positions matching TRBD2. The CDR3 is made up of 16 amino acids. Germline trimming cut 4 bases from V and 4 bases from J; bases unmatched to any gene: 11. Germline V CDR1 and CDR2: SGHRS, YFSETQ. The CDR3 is CASSPQASGAYNEQFF. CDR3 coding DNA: TGCGCCAGCAGCCCGCAAGCCAGCGGGGCTTACAATGAGCAGTTCTTC.

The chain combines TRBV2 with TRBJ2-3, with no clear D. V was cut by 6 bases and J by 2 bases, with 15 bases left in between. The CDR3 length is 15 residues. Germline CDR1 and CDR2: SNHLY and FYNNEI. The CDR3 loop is CASSRVAAYTDTQYF. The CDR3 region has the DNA TGTGCCAGCAGCCGCGTGGCGGCATACACAGATACGCAGTATTTT.